The 9 T cell receptor beta chains below were found in one sample sequenced in a study of OX40 agonist ivuxolimab in advanced cancers. The repertoire was sequenced with immunoSEQ multiplex PCR; TCRdb's copy has only in-frame clones and lacks some. The sample includes about 69,000 clones, roughly 90% seen only once; the top ten take 0.25% to 0.3%. Sequencing used CD4+ or CD8+ T cells sorted from blood, obtained in a trial of the OX40 agonist ivuxolimab. The source is an adult with an advanced solid tumor such as melanoma, head and neck, liver or kidney cancer.

This sequence joins TRBV28 and TRBJ1-6; 11 nucleotides agree with TRBD1. The CDR3 covers 15 residues. J gave up 6 bases and V 6 bases, and 4 bases lay outside the gene matches. Germline-derived CDR1 and CDR2 are MDHEN and SYDVKM. CDR3 loop: CASSLGTGGNSPLHF. The CDR3 DNA is TGTGCCAGCAGCCTTGGGACAGGGGGTAATTCACCCCTCCACTTT.

Worth noting for this clone: At one end the junction does not follow the germline gene, possibly because of a read error. The rearrangement uses TRBV11-2 and TRBJ1-2; D uncertain. The CDR3 runs to 12 residues. CDR1 and CDR2 from the germline V gene are SGHAT and FQNNGV. The CDR3 here is CASSLITASTSF. CDR3 bases: TGTGCCAGCAGCCTCATCACAGCGAGCACCTCGTTC.

The chain employs TRBV10-3 and TRBJ2-2; 11 bases are shared with TRBD2. Trimming at V came to 4 bases and at J to 0 bases, leaving 4 bases not matched to a gene. Germline V gene sequence: CDR1 ENHRY, CDR2 SYGVKD. This CDR3 comprises 17 residues. CDR3: CAISGTSGRANTGELFF. DNA of the CDR3: TGTGCCATCAGTGGTACTAGCGGGAGAGCGAACACCGGGGAGCTGTTTTTT.

There are a few counts of this clone. J is TRBJ1-2 and V is TRBV19; D might be TRBD1 (6 bases). Germline V gives CDR1 LNHDA, CDR2 SQIVND (reference sequence). The CDR3 runs to 13 residues. V lost 3 bases to trimming and J lost 4 bases, with 9 bases between them. In DNA, the CDR3 is TGTGCCAGTAGTATTACAGGGTCCTATGGCTACACCTTC. It codes for CASSITGSYGYTF.

The V and J genes are TRBV18 and TRBJ2-3, with 13 bases matching TRBD2. This CDR3 is 15 amino acids long. Trimming took 6 bases from V and 2 from J; bases not matched to a gene: 2. The V gene's germline CDR1 is KGHSH and CDR2 LQKENI. The CDR3 sequence is CASSGLAGHTDTQYF. CDR3 nucleotide sequence: TGTGCCAGCTCGGGACTAGCGGGACACACAGATACGCAGTATTTT.

The V gene is TRBV9, the J gene TRBJ2-7; D might be TRBD2 (6 bases). The CDR3 has 15 amino acids. Germline V CDR1 and CDR2: SGDLS, YYNGEE. The ends were cut back, 3 bases at V and 5 bases at J, with 18 bases in the middle. The CDR3 sequence is CASSASPAGSDEQYF. CDR3 bases: TGTGCCAGCAGCGCCTCCCCCGCCGGGAGCGACGAGCAGTACTTC.

This chain connects TRBV7-2 to TRBJ2-7; D not certain. From germline, CDR1 is SGHTA and CDR2 FQGNSA. This CDR3 spans 14 amino acids. The V gene lost 2 bases and the J gene lost 0 bases, with 8 bases spanning the gap. The CDR3 sequence is CASSLSLSSYEQYF. The DNA for the CDR3 is TGTGCCAGCAGCTTATCCCTGAGCTCCTACGAGCAGTACTTC.

The chain joins TRBV15 to TRBJ2-7; 9 bases are a match to TRBD1. Germline values: CDR1 LNHNV, CDR2 YYDKDF (reference sequence). This CDR3 contains 15 residues. V lost 1 base to trimming and J lost 4 bases; unmatched junction nucleotides: 5. The CDR3 spells CATSRAGTGSYEQYF. The CDR3 DNA is TGTGCCACCAGCAGAGCCGGGACAGGGTCTTACGAGCAGTACTTC.

The CDR3 DNA sequence: TGCAGTGGTCAAAAACAAGAGACCCAGTACTTC. Its protein is CSGQKQETQYF. This chain joins TRBV20-1 and TRBJ2-5; D remains ambiguous. Trimming left V 7 bases short and J 2 bases short, with 8 bases between. This CDR3 comprises 11 residues. Germline assignment: CDR1 DFQATT and CDR2 SNEGSKA (reference sequence).